Listed here is a single TCR beta chain. The protocol was immunoSEQ multiplex PCR, while the TCRdb copy is restricted to in-frame clones and leaves out a portion. This table holds around 26,000 clones, roughly 80% found once. The data were obtained in a study of control samples from healthy donors and cancer patients. This clonotype was sampled from a man aged 55 to 70 with colorectal cancer. Sample: PBMCs.

The CDR3 here is CATSRDVRTGELFF. CDR3 bases: TGTGCCACCAGCAGAGATGTCAGGACCGGGGAGCTGTTTTTT. V is TRBV15 and J is TRBJ2-2; D not certain. The CDR3 is 14 amino acids. CDR1 and CDR2 (germline): LNHNV, YYDKDF (reference sequence). Trimming pared 0 bases from V and 5 bases from J, leaving 7 bases between.